This T cell receptor (beta chain) is from a study of blood T cell repertoires in COVID-19 (TCRdb year 2020). At the level of the whole study: Samples covering the acute and convalescent phases of COVID-19 were provided by collaborators in the United States, Italy and Spain. The repertoires were released in a freely available public database meant as a resource for research on the immune response to SARS-CoV-2. The material from the prospective study consisted of cDNA or gDNA derived from T cells, B-cell-depleted T cells, or PBMCs. Deeply sampled blood TCRbeta repertoires from subjects exposed to, actively infected with, or recovered from COVID-19 were included in the dataset. Samples came from the ongoing ImmuneRACE study (first 160 participants) plus 1,254 subjects from 6 global collaborators. HLA class I and class II types, where available, came from metadata supplied by the sample provider rather than from assay-based typing. The sample metadata nearly always contained a de-identified subject ID, COVID-19 status, age in years and sex. The investigation overall reported the following: The quantity of clinical and demographic metadata differed by source and by participant and was supplied without curation.

The germline V and J ends show losses of 6 bases and 0 bases respectively, and no gene match explains 13 bases of the junction. As encoded in the germline V gene (reference sequence), CDR1 is LNHDA while CDR2 is SQIVND. The CDR3 covers 19 residues, taking in both the cysteine and the phenylalanine. CDR3 DNA is the only sequence kept; it has 57 bases, read in frame from the first base. Enrolling through a virtual design, the prospective study's participants ranged in age from roughly 18 to 95 years and lived across some 23 United States geographic areas. To assign participants to cohorts, the prospective study relied on clinical history that participants themselves reported in a screening survey and a study questionnaire. For ImmuneRACE Cohort 3, a participant was defined as recovered based on two consecutive negative NP/OP PCR tests, clearance by a healthcare professional, or resolution of symptoms. In the prospective study, mobile phlebotomists collected whole blood, serum and a nasopharyngeal or oropharyngeal swab from each participant. Over a roughly two-month period, participants in the prospective study had the option of providing additional blood draws and questionnaires. Blood samples from the prospective study were shipped frozen or at room temperature prior to DNA extraction.

The immunoSEQ Assay, a bias-controlled multiplex PCR, was used to amplify TCRbeta CDR3 regions from genomic DNA. The authors' pipeline ran thus. The number of nucleated cells in each sample was estimated by amplification of reference gene primers within the assay. Sequence reads were collapsed and filtered to measure the absolute abundance of every unique TCRbeta CDR3 rearrangement. For each sample, productive Simpson clonality was calculated by taking the square root of Simpson's diversity index across productive rearrangements. TCRdb limited this immuneACCESS table to in-frame rearrangements with V and J called. A share of clones is missing; checked studies link under half to unresolved V genes, and the rest is unexplained. The DNA was the basis for D and trimming; V, J and clone size are from that table. Within this sample are around 290,000 clones, with 90% of them counted one time only. The top ten hold more than 0.95% of the sample.

With respect to this clone: It has no known antigen specificity. Per-base qualities were not stored, and no clone one base away is much larger.

The receptor comes from a woman in her thirties who had recovered from COVID-19. Sequenced input: PBMCs or T cells enriched from blood (not recorded which). The receptor chain draws on TRBV19 and TRBJ2-3; the junction holds 12 bases that match TRBD2. CDR3 loop: CASSRTSGKGSFSTDTQYF. The DNA is TGTGCCAGTAGCCGGACTAGCGGGAAGGGATCCTTTAGCACAGATACGCAGTATTTT.